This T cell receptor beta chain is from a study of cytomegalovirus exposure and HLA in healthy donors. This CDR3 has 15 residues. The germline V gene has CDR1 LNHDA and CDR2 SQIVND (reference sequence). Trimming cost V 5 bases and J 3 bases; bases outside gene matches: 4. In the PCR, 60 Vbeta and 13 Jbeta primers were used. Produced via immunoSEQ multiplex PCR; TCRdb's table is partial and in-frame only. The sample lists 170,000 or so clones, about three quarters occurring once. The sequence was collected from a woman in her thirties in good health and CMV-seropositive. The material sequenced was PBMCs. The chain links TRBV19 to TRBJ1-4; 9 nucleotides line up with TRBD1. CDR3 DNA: TGTGCCAGTAGTCTTTGGACAGGGGCTAATGAAAAACTGTTTTTT. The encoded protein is CASSLWTGANEKLFF.